This record concerns one T cell receptor beta chain sequence. Patients from Seattle were sampled longitudinally, starting during active infection. Original processing notes: Amplification of reference gene primers was used by the study to estimate nucleated cell counts. Data came from immunoSEQ multiplex PCR; TCRdb stores just in-frame clones and leaves some out. V and J calls and clone size are those listed in that table; D and trimming were worked out from the DNA. The sample lists 350,000 to 400,000 clones; roughly nine tenths were seen once. This specimen belongs to a study of blood T cell repertoires in COVID-19. Across the whole study: Spain, Italy and the United States supplied samples that represented acute and convalescent COVID-19. The analysed material was cDNA or gDNA that came from T cells, B-cell-depleted T cells, or PBMCs.

The CDR3 consists of 14 residues. The germline gives CDR1 SQVTM, CDR2 ANQGSEA. The ends lost 7 bases at V and 6 bases at J; junction bases unmatched: 7. Sequenced material: peripheral blood. The sequence was obtained from a woman aged 25 to 39 with COVID-19, enrolled during active disease. This chain uses TRBV29-1 with TRBJ2-3; 13 nucleotides align to TRBD2. In nucleotides, the CDR3 is TGCAGCGCGGGACTAGCGGGATTCGTTGATACGCAGTATTTT. The encoded protein is CSAGLAGFVDTQYF.